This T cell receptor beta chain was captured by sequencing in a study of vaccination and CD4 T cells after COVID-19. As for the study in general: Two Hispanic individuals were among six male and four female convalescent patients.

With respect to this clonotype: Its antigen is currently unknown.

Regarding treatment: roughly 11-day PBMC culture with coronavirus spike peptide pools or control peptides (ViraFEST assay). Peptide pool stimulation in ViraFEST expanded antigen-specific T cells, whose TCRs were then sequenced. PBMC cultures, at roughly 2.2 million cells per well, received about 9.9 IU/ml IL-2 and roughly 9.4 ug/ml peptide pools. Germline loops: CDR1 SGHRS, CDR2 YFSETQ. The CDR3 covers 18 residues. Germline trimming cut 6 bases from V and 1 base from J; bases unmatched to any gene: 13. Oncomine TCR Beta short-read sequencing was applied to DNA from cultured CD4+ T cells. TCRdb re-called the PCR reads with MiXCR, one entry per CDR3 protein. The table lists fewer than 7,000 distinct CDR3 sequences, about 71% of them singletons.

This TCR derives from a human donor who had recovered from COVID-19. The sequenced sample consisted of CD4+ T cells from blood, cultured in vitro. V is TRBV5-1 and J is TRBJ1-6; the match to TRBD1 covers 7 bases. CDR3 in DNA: TGCGCCAGCATGGAAGGGACAGAGTTGCGGTCCTATAATTCACCCCTCCACTTT. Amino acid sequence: CASMEGTELRSYNSPLHF.